This note documents a single T cell receptor beta chain sequence. Its matching antigen is unknown. PCR was performed using 60 Vbeta and 13 Jbeta primers. Clones were read by immunoSEQ multiplex PCR, and TCRdb kept only the in-frame ones, dropping some. The repertoire holds over 200,000 clones, with more than 75% as singletons. This sample is part of a study of cytomegalovirus exposure and HLA in healthy donors. Germline values: CDR1 MNHEY, CDR2 SMNVEV (reference sequence). The germline V and J ends were trimmed by 4 bases and 0 bases, with 24 bases remaining between them. The CDR3 covers 19 residues. Study-wide points: Several V segments, TRBV6-2 and TRBV6-3 among them, could not be told apart and were dropped.

The source is a woman in her 40s in good health and CMV-seropositive. The chain employs TRBV27 and TRBJ1-1; perhaps TRBD1 as D (5 bases). Material for sequencing was PBMCs. CDR3 in DNA: TGTGCCAGCAGTTCCCTTTTCCTGGAGTTGGGGGGGATGAACACTGAAGCTTTCTTT. Translated: CASSSLFLELGGMNTEAFF.